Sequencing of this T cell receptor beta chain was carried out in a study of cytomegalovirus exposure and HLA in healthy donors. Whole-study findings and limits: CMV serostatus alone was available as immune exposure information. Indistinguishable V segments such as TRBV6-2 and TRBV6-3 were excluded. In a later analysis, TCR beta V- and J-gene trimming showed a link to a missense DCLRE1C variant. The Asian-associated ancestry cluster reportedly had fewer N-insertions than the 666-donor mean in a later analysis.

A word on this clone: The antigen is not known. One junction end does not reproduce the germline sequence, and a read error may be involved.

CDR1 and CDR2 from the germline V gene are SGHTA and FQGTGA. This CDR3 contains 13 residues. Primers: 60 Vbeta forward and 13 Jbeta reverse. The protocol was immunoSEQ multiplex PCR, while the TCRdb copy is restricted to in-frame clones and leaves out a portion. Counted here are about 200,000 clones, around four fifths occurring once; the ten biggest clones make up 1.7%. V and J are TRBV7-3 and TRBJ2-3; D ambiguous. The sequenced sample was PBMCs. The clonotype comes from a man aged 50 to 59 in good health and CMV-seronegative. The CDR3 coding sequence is TGTGCCAACAGCTCCATGCTTCAGGATACGCAGTATTTT. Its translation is CANSSMLQDTQYF.